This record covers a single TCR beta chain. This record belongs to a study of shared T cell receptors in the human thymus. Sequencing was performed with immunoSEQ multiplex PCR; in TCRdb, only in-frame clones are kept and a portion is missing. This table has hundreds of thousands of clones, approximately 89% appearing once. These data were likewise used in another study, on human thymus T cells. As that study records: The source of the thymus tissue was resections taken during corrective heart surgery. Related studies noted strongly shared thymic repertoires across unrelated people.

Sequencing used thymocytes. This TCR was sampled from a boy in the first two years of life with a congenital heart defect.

The CDR3 region is CASSHLDPLYNEQFF. In DNA form, the CDR3 reads TGTGCCAGCAGCCACCTAGACCCTCTATACAATGAGCAGTTCTTC. The gene calls are TRBV14 and TRBJ2-1; no firm D call. V was clipped by 3 bases and J by 4 bases, with 13 bases between them. CDR1 is SGHDN, CDR2 FVKESK, per germline. The CDR3 spans 15 residues.